This passage covers 5 T cell receptor beta chains from one sample sequenced in a study of preoperative IRX-2 immunotherapy in early breast cancer. Profiled with immunoSEQ multiplex PCR; TCRdb holds only in-frame clones, not every one. The sample contains about 23,000 clones, over 75% of which appear only once. Indicated treatment: preoperative locoregional IRX-2 cytokine immunotherapy. The sequences come from tumor tissue, collected after IRX-2 immunotherapy. The origin of the receptors is a human donor with breast cancer.

V gene TRBV19 combines with J gene TRBJ1-4, with D perhaps TRBD1 (5 bases). Germline values: CDR1 LNHDA, CDR2 SQIVND (reference sequence). V was shortened by 5 bases and J by 8 bases, with 12 bases between the two germline ends. The CDR3 totals 13 residues. The CDR3 loop reads CASSREGREKLFF. In DNA, the CDR3 is TGTGCCAGTAGTCGTGAGGGGAGGGAAAAACTGTTTTTT.

This chain links TRBV30 with TRBJ2-1; D possibly corresponds to TRBD2 (7 bases). The germline CDR1 and CDR2 sequences are GTSNPN and SVGIG (reference sequence). Trimming left V 3 bases short and J 8 bases short, with 14 bases between. The CDR3 covers 13 residues. CDR3 residues: CAWRAQGGDEQFF. The CDR3 DNA is TGTGCCTGGAGAGCCCAAGGGGGGGATGAGCAGTTCTTC.

This rearrangement joins TRBV10-2 to TRBJ2-1; no clear D gene. Looked up from germline, CDR1 is WSHSY and CDR2 is SAAADI. The CDR3 runs 13 residues. V lost 6 bases, J lost 5 bases, and 11 bases lay in between. The CDR3 sequence: CASRTDAHNEQFF. CDR3 bases: TGCGCCAGCAGGACTGACGCCCACAATGAGCAGTTCTTC.

V and J are TRBV14 and TRBJ1-2, with D maybe TRBD1 (5 bases). The ends were cut back, 4 bases at V and 5 bases at J, with 8 bases in the middle. CDR3 length equals 12 residues. The germline gives CDR1 SGHDN, CDR2 FVKESK. CDR3 loop: CASSRGEYGYTF. CDR3 DNA sequence: TGTGCCAGCAGCCGAGGGGAATATGGCTACACCTTC.

This chain links TRBV27 with TRBJ2-3; TRBD1 matches 8 bases. The length of the CDR3 is 16 residues. Germline CDR1 and CDR2: MNHEY and SMNVEV (reference sequence). Trimming took 2 bases from V and 0 from J; bases not matched to a gene: 4. The CDR3 reads CASSLLGQASTDTQYF. The CDR3, as DNA: TGTGCCAGCAGTTTACTGGGACAGGCTAGCACAGATACGCAGTATTTT.